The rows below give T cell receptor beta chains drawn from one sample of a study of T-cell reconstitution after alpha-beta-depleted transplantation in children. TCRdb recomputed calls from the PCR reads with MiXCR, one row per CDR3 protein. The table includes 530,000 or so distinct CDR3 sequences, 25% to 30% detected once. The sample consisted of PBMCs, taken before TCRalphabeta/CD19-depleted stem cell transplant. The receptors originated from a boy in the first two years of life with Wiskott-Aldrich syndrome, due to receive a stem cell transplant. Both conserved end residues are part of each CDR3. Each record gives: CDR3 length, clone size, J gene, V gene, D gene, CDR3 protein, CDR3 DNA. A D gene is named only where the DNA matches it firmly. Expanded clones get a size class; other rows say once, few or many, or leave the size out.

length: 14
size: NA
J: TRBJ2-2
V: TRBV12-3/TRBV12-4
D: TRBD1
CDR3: CAIRPDRAIGELFF
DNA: TGTGCCATCAGGCCGGACAGGGCTATCGGGGAGCTGTTTTTT

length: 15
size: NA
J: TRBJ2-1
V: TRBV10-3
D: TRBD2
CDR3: CAISQLAGGYNEQFF
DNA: TGTGCCATCAGTCAACTAGCGGGAGGCTACAATGAGCAGTTCTTC

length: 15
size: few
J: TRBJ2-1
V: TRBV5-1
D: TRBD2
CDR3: CASSPTSGRSNEQFF
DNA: TGCGCCAGCAGCCCCACTAGCGGGAGGTCCAATGAGCAGTTCTTC

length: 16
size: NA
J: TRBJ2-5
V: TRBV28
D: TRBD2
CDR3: CASSLSSRGGDETQYF
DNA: TGTGCCAGCAGTTTAAGCTCCCGGGGGGGAGATGAGACCCAGTACTTC

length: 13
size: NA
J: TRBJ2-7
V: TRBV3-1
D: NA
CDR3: CASSQSGLGEQYF
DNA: TGTGCCAGCAGCCAATCAGGGTTGGGCGAGCAGTACTTC

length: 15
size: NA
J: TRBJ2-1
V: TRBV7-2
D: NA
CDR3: CASSLQGLGSGEQFF
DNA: TGTGCCAGCAGCCTACAGGGATTGGGGTCTGGTGAGCAGTTCTTC

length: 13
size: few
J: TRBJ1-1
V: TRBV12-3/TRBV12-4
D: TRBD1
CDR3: CASSYLQGTEAFF
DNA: TGTGCCAGCAGTTACCTACAGGGGACTGAAGCTTTCTTT

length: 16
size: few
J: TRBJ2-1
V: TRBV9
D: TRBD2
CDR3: CASSVDRGRAYNEQFF
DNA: TGTGCCAGCAGCGTAGATCGCGGGAGGGCCTACAATGAGCAGTTCTTC

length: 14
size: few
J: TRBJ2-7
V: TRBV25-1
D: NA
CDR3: CASSGQGHGYEQYF
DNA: TGTGCCAGCAGTGGCCAAGGACACGGCTACGAGCAGTACTTC

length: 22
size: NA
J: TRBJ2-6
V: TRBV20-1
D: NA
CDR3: CSARDVRDFYRSQSSGANVLTF
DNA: TGCAGTGCTAGAGATGTTAGGGATTTTTACAGGTCCCAAAGCTCTGGGGCCAACGTCCTGACTTTC

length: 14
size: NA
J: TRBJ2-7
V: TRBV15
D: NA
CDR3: CATSRGGSSYEQYF
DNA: TGTGCCACCAGCAGGGGTGGGAGCTCCTACGAGCAGTACTTC

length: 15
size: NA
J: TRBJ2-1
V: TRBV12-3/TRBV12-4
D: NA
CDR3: CASIFRAGGIDEQFF
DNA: TGTGCCAGCATCTTCCGGGCGGGCGGAATCGATGAGCAGTTCTTC

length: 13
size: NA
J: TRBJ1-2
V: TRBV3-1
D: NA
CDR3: CASSPTVLYGYTF
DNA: TGTGCCAGCAGCCCGACAGTACTGTATGGCTACACCTTC

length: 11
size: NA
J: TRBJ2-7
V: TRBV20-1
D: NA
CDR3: CSANRDYEQYF
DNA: TGCAGTGCGAACAGGGATTACGAGCAGTACTTC

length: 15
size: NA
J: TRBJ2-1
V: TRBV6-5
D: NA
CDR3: CASSPSGEGYNEQFF
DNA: TGTGCCAGCAGTCCCTCAGGGGAGGGATACAATGAGCAGTTCTTC

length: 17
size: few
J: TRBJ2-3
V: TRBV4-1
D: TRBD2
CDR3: CASSQVQAGLSTDTQYF
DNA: TGCGCCAGCAGCCAAGTGCAAGCGGGGCTTAGCACAGATACGCAGTATTTT

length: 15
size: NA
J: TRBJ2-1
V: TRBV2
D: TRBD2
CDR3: CASSTTSGRAGEQFF
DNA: TGTGCCAGCAGTACGACTAGCGGGAGGGCCGGAGAGCAGTTCTTC

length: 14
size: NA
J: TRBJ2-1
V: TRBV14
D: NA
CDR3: CASSQLASRREQFF
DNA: TGTGCCAGCAGCCAATTAGCTAGTCGGCGTGAGCAGTTCTTC

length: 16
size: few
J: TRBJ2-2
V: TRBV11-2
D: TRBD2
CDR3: CASSLVAGVQVWELFF
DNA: TGTGCCAGCAGCTTAGTGGCGGGAGTGCAGGTCTGGGAGCTGTTTTTT

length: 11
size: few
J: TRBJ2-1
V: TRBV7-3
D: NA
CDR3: CASSWRTKTFF
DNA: TGTGCCAGCAGCTGGAGGACTAAAACGTTCTTC

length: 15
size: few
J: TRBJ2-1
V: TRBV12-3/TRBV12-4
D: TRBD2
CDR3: CASSLRLAEDNEQFF
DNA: TGTGCCAGCAGTTTAAGACTAGCGGAGGACAATGAGCAGTTCTTC

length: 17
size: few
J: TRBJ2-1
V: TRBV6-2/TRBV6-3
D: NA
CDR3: CASSYSKGGFSYNEQFF
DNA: TGTGCCAGCAGTTACTCGAAGGGGGGGTTCTCCTACAATGAGCAGTTCTTC

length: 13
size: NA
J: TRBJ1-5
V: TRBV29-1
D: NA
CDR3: CSVSQGGNQPQHF
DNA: TGCAGCGTTTCACAGGGAGGCAATCAGCCCCAGCATTTT

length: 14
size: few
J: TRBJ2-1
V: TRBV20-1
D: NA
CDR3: CSARGGRDYNEQFF
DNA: TGCAGTGCTAGAGGGGGACGGGATTACAATGAGCAGTTCTTC

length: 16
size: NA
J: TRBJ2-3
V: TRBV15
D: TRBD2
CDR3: CATSSSLAGYTDTQYF
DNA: TGTGCCACCAGCAGTTCGCTAGCGGGATACACAGATACGCAGTATTTT

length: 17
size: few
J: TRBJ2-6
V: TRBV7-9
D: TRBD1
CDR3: CASSSKPQGAGANVLTF
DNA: TGTGCCAGCAGCTCGAAGCCACAGGGGGCTGGGGCCAACGTCCTGACTTTC

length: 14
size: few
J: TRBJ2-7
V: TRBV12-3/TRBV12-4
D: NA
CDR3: CASSIKGRAYEQYF
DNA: TGTGCCAGCAGTATTAAGGGTAGAGCCTACGAGCAGTACTTC

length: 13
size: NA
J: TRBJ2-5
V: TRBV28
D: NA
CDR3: CASTGVDQETQYF
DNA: TGTGCCAGCACGGGGGTAGACCAAGAGACCCAGTACTTC

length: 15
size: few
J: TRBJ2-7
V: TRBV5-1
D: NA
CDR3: CASSLAAGLSNEQYF
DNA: TGCGCCAGCAGCTTGGCAGCAGGCCTATCTAACGAGCAGTACTTC